A single sample is the source of the 9 T cell receptor beta chains below, sequenced in a study of monozygotic twins with inflammatory bowel disease. For each CDR3 protein, TCRdb gives one entry from its re-call of the 5' RACE reads, without DNA. The sample table sets out some 90,000 distinct CDR3 sequences. Sequencing was performed on blood. These receptors all stem from a human donor with ulcerative colitis or Crohn's disease, or a healthy co-twin of an affected twin (not recorded which).

The chain is built from TRBV6-1 and TRBJ1-3; TCRdb's assignment of TRBD1 cannot be checked, as there is no DNA. The length of the CDR3 is 14 residues. From germline, CDR1 is MNHNS and CDR2 SASEGT. This CDR3 is CASSPSGGGNTIYF.

The rearrangement links TRBV3-1 to TRBJ2-6; with no DNA, the TCRdb D assignment of TRBD1 cannot be verified. This CDR3 has 16 amino acids. Germline lookup yields CDR1 LGHDT and CDR2 YNNKEL (reference sequence). CDR3 in amino acids: CASSANPGSGANVLTF.

V is TRBV14 and J is TRBJ2-7; TCRdb calls TRBD1, which cannot be checked without DNA. This CDR3 has 15 amino acids. Per germline, CDR1 SGHDN and CDR2 FVKESK. CDR3 residues: CASSQDRNRVYEQYF.

The gene calls are TRBV5-6 and TRBJ2-5; TCRdb's assignment of TRBD1 cannot be checked, as there is no DNA. CDR1 is SGHDT and CDR2 is YYEEEE in the germline V gene. This CDR3 is 17 amino acids long. The CDR3 protein is CASSPSGTGATQETQYF.

This chain uses TRBV7-9 with TRBJ2-3. Germline V lookup: CDR1 SEHNR, CDR2 FQNEAQ (reference sequence). The CDR3 is 12 residues long. CDR3: CASSFGSDTQYF. The full variable domain, completed using reference TRBV7-9 and TRBJ2-3, is DTGVSQNPRHKITKRGQNVTFRCDPISEHNRLYWYRQTLGQGPEFLTYFQNEAQLEKSRLLSDRFSAERPKGSFSTLEIQRTEQGDSAMYLCASSFGSDTQYFGPGTRLTVL.

The CDR3 loop reads CASSLTQGNTEAFF. The J gene is TRBJ1-1, the V gene TRBV27; TCRdb proposes TRBD1, but this gene call is untestable without DNA. From germline, CDR1 is MNHEY and CDR2 SMNVEV (reference sequence). This CDR3 comprises 14 residues.

The V call is TRBV14, the J call TRBJ2-3. The CDR3 has 13 amino acids. Germline CDR1 SGHDN, CDR2 FVKESK. CDR3 residues: CASSQNPSDTQYF. Looking up the rest from reference TRBV14 and TRBJ2-3 gives the full variable domain: EAGVTQFPSHSVIEKGQTVTLRCDPISGHDNLYWYRRVMGKEIKFLLHFVKESKQDESGMPNNRFLAERTGGTYSTLKVQPAELEDSGVYFCASSQNPSDTQYFGPGTRLTVL.

This chain links TRBV20-1 with TRBJ1-1; the TCRdb call, TRBD1, lacks DNA for checking. The CDR3 totals 16 residues. Germline assignment: CDR1 DFQATT and CDR2 SNEGSKA (reference sequence). Here the CDR3 reads CSARSVPRDRNTEAFF.

The CDR3 sequence is CASSGELAAYEQYF. V and J are TRBV2 and TRBJ2-7. Per the germline V gene, CDR1 is SNHLY and CDR2 is FYNNEI. CDR3 length equals 14 residues.